A single TCR beta chain is shown here with its context. These data are taken from a study of T-cell reconstitution after alpha-beta-depleted transplantation in children. The germline V and J ends were trimmed by 4 bases and 0 bases, with 10 bases remaining between them. The germline gives CDR1 DFQATT, CDR2 SNEGSKA (reference sequence). The CDR3 sequence is 14 residues long. Preparing the TCRbeta library involved the use of unique molecular identifiers. TCRdb re-called the PCR reads with MiXCR, one entry per CDR3 protein. The data contain about 690,000 distinct CDR3 sequences, about 15% of them singletons.

The TCR was taken from a human donor who donated a stem cell graft to a child with acute myeloid leukemia. The genes are TRBV20-1 and TRBJ1-3; D is ambiguous. The sequencing used PBMCs from the stem cell graft donor, collected from the stem cell graft. CDR3 loop: CSAMGAASGNTIYF. DNA for the CDR3: TGCAGTGCTATGGGTGCGGCCTCTGGAAACACCATATATTTT.